The TCR beta chain under discussion was sequenced for a study of control samples from healthy donors and cancer patients. Produced via immunoSEQ multiplex PCR; TCRdb's table is partial and in-frame only. The sample contains about 120,000 clones, 88% of which appear only once. V was cut by 4 bases and J by 3 bases, with 15 bases left in between. The CDR3 spans 15 residues. Germline lookup yields CDR1 SGDLS and CDR2 YYNGEE. The sample consisted of blood. The chain uses TRBV9 and TRBJ2-3; weak D call: TRBD1 (7 bases). The receptor's source is a woman aged 70-85 years in good health. CDR3 nucleotides: TGTGCCAGCAGCAGAGGAGGGGGCCTAACAGATACGCAGTATTTT. As protein: CASSRGGGLTDTQYF. Drawing the rest from reference TRBV9 and TRBJ2-3, the complete variable domain is DSGVTQTPKHLITATGQRVTLRCSPRSGDLSVYWYQQSLDQGLQFLIQYYNGEERAKGNILERFSAQQFPDLHSELNLSSLELGDSALYFCASSRGGGLTDTQYFGPGTRLTVL.